This entry lists 16 T cell receptor beta chains sequenced from one sample in a study of CD8 T cells in Susac syndrome. Random hexamers were used to reverse transcribe roughly 0.45 to 1 ug of RNA. TCRdb ran MiXCR on the immunoSEQ multiplex PCR reads and lists one entry per CDR3 protein. The data hold hundreds of thousands of distinct CDR3 sequences, with 85% observed a single time. Input material: CD8+ T cells from PBMCs. These receptor sequences come from a human donor with multiple sclerosis.

The chain joins TRBV28 to TRBJ2-2; no definite D call. The V and J ends lost 5 bases and 0 bases respectively, with 10 bases between them. The germline V gene has CDR1 MDHEN and CDR2 SYDVKM. This CDR3 has 15 residues. CDR3 DNA: TGTGCCAGCAGTACCCGGACCGCGAACACCGGGGAGCTGTTTTTT. It is translated as CASSTRTANTGELFF.

In its sample, this clonotype was seen a few times. The chain joins TRBV6-4 to TRBJ2-7; perhaps TRBD1 as D (5 bases). Trimming cost V 6 bases and J 4 bases, with 13 bases left between them. The CDR3 is 13 residues long. Germline-derived CDR1 and CDR2 are MRHNA and SNTAGT. CDR3 sequence: CASSEYQGYEQYF. The CDR3 DNA reads TGTGCCAGCAGCGAATATCAGGGATACGAGCAGTACTTC.

The V gene is TRBV6-5, the J gene TRBJ1-2, with a weak D call TRBD1 (6 bases). The germline V gene encodes CDR1 MNHEY and CDR2 SVGAGI. Trimming cost V 6 bases and J 5 bases, with 7 bases left between them. The CDR3 extends over 11 amino acids. In DNA, the CDR3 is TGTGCCAGCAGAACAGGGTATGGCTACACCTTC. It yields the protein CASRTGYGYTF.

The genes are TRBV7-9 and TRBJ1-4; D unresolved. V dropped 2 bases and J dropped 3 bases, with 1 base sitting between them. Germline values: CDR1 SEHNR, CDR2 FQNEAQ (reference sequence). There are 12 residues in the CDR3. The CDR3 spells CASSLSNEKLFF. For the CDR3, the DNA is TGTGCCAGCAGCTTATCTAATGAAAAACTGTTTTTT.

V gene TRBV12-3 or TRBV12-4 combines with J gene TRBJ1-1; D is perhaps TRBD1 (6 bases). The V end lost 1 base, the J end lost 3 bases, and 9 bases lay between the germline ends. The CDR3 runs 14 residues. The CDR3 DNA is TGTGCCAGCAGTTTAGACAGGGAGGACACTGAAGCTTTCTTT. Translation gives CASSLDREDTEAFF.

The chain combines TRBV18 with TRBJ1-4; D may be TRBD1 (6 bases). V was pared by 5 bases and J by 0 bases, with 16 bases between. The CDR3 has 17 residues. The germline V gene has CDR1 KGHSH and CDR2 LQKENI. Here the CDR3 reads CASSSDPGVATNEKLFF. In DNA form, the CDR3 reads TGTGCCAGCTCATCGGACCCAGGGGTTGCAACTAATGAAAAACTGTTTTTT.

This chain connects TRBV30 to TRBJ2-5, with a possible D match to TRBD1 (6 bases). Looked up from germline, CDR1 is GTSNPN and CDR2 is SVGIG (reference sequence). The CDR3 runs 17 residues. V gave up 2 bases and J gave up 5 bases, with 24 bases separating them. CDR3 amino acids: CAWSTPPTGADGETQYF. The CDR3 DNA reads as TGTGCCTGGAGTACCCCCCCGACAGGCGCCGATGGGGAGACCCAGTACTTC. Supplemented by reference TRBV30 and TRBJ2-5, the full variable domain reads SQTIHQWPATLVQPVGSPLSLECTVEGTSNPNLYWYRQAAGRGLQLLFYSVGIGQISSEVPQNLSASRPQDRQFILSSKKLLLSDSGFYLCAWSTPPTGADGETQYFGPGTRLLVL.

This chain uses TRBV6-2 or TRBV6-3 with TRBJ2-4; 7 nucleotides match TRBD1. The germline V gene has CDR1 MNHEY and CDR2 SVGEGT. J gave up 1 base and V 6 bases, and 6 bases lay outside the gene matches. This CDR3 region has 15 residues. CDR3: CASSRQGLAKNIQYF. The DNA for the CDR3 is TGTGCCAGCAGCCGACAGGGCCTGGCCAAAAACATTCAGTACTTC.

The rearrangement links TRBV10-3 to TRBJ2-7, with TRBD2 matching over 7 bases. CDR1 is ENHRY, CDR2 SYGVKD, per germline. This CDR3 has 16 residues. The J segment lost 0 bases and the V segment lost 0 bases, leaving 5 bases of the junction unmatched. This chain's CDR3 is CAISESGGGNSYEQYF. CDR3 DNA: TGTGCCATCAGTGAGTCTGGGGGGGGGAACTCCTACGAGCAGTACTTC.

J is TRBJ2-7 and V is TRBV12-3 or TRBV12-4; the D gene is possibly TRBD1 (7 bases). Trimming removed 4 bases from V and 7 bases from J, with 11 bases in between. This CDR3 has 12 residues. CDR3 in amino acids: CASSSSGGEQYF. CDR3 nucleotide sequence: TGTGCCAGCAGTTCCTCAGGGGGGGAGCAGTACTTC.

The gene calls are TRBV30 and TRBJ2-7; the D gene is possibly TRBD2 (5 bases). The CDR3 sequence is 12 residues long. Trimming shortened V by 1 base and J by 6 bases, and 10 bases separated the two germline ends. CDR1 and CDR2 (germline): GTSNPN, SVGIG (reference sequence). CDR3 sequence: CAWSAGGGEQYF. In DNA, the CDR3 is TGTGCCTGGAGTGCCGGAGGCGGCGAGCAGTACTTC.

The V and J genes are TRBV3-1 and TRBJ2-2; unclear D gene. Between the trimmed V and J ends, which lost 1 base and 5 bases, there was a span of 17 bases. Germline V gene data show CDR1 as LGHDT and CDR2 as YNNKEL (reference sequence). The CDR3 spans 17 residues. As DNA, the CDR3 is TGTGCCAGCAGCCAAGTTGATGGGGTCAAGAGGACCGGGGAGCTGTTTTTT. Protein: CASSQVDGVKRTGELFF.

The rearrangement uses TRBV6-1 and TRBJ2-7, with D tentatively TRBD1 (5 bases). Germline V gives CDR1 MNHNS, CDR2 SASEGT. V shed 0 bases and J shed 0 bases, with 9 bases lying between them. The CDR3 is 15 residues long. The CDR3 region is CASSEAGHSSYEQYF. CDR3 nucleotides: TGTGCCAGCAGTGAAGCAGGACACAGCTCCTACGAGCAGTACTTC.

This chain connects TRBV5-1 to TRBJ2-7; 10 bases match TRBD2. The germline CDR1 and CDR2 sequences are SGHRS and YFSETQ. The CDR3 is made up of 14 amino acids. The V segment lost 5 bases and the J segment 6 bases; nucleotides outside the gene matches: 8. The CDR3 coding sequence is TGCGCCAGCAGTTATTCGGGACTAGCGTTCGAGCAGTACTTC. It translates to CASSYSGLAFEQYF. The full variable domain, completed using reference TRBV5-1 and TRBJ2-7, is KAGVTQTPRYLIKTRGQQVTLSCSPISGHRSVSWYQQTPGQGLQFLFEYFSETQRNKGNFPGRFSGRQFSNSRSEMNVSTLELGDSALYLCASSYSGLAFEQYFGPGTRLTVT.

The chain links TRBV27 to TRBJ2-1, with D hard to call. The CDR3 covers 14 residues. Per the germline V gene, CDR1 is MNHEY and CDR2 is SMNVEV (reference sequence). V was trimmed by 7 bases and J by 0 bases, leaving 10 bases between them. CDR3 nucleotides: TGTGCCAGCACCAAAGACTCCTCCTACAATGAGCAGTTCTTC. Its protein is CASTKDSSYNEQFF.

This rearrangement joins TRBV12-3 or TRBV12-4 to TRBJ1-2; tentatively, D is TRBD1 (5 bases). CDR3 length equals 13 residues. V lost 7 bases to trimming and J lost 3 bases, with 12 bases between them. DNA for the CDR3: TGTGCCAGCACTCTGGGGGGATACTATGGCTACACCTTC. The encoded protein is CASTLGGYYGYTF.